The rows below give T cell receptor beta chains drawn from one sample of a study of cytomegalovirus exposure and HLA in healthy donors. The data were produced by immunoSEQ multiplex PCR, yet TCRdb's version contains in-frame clones alone and is incomplete. This sample yields 200,000 or so clones, of which approximately 82% are seen a single time; around 0.63% belongs to the top ten. Sequencing used PBMCs. The receptors come from a man younger than 30 in good health and CMV-seronegative. The CDR3 runs from the conserved cysteine through the conserved F or W. Each record gives: J gene, CDR3 length, V gene, D gene, clone size, CDR3 DNA, CDR3 protein. D genes are given only for firm matches. Where a row states a size, it is once, few, many or the class of an expanded clone; other rows omit it.

j_call: TRBJ2-1; cdr3_length: 13; v_call: TRBV14; d_call: TRBD2; clone_size: NA; cdr3_nt: TGTGCCAGCCGGAGGGGGGCTAGCGGGAGCTATTTCTTC; cdr3_aa: CASRRGASGSYFF
j_call: TRBJ1-5; cdr3_length: 14; v_call: TRBV28; d_call: NA; clone_size: NA; cdr3_nt: TGTGCCAGCAGTAGGGGGGGTAGCAATCAGCCCCAGCATTTT; cdr3_aa: CASSRGGSNQPQHF
j_call: TRBJ2-1; cdr3_length: 15; v_call: TRBV25-1; d_call: TRBD2; clone_size: NA; cdr3_nt: TGTGCCAGCAGTGATAGCGGGACCGCGCAACTTGAGCAGTTCTTC; cdr3_aa: CASSDSGTAQLEQFF
j_call: TRBJ2-1; cdr3_length: 14; v_call: TRBV2; d_call: NA; clone_size: NA; cdr3_nt: TGTGCCAGCAGTGATACTCAGGGGATGAGCGTGCAGTTCTTC; cdr3_aa: CASSDTQGMSVQFF
j_call: TRBJ1-1; cdr3_length: 15; v_call: TRBV7-2; d_call: NA; clone_size: NA; cdr3_nt: TGTGCCAGCAGCCCAGACCAGGCGTCCGGCACTGAAGCTTTCTTT; cdr3_aa: CASSPDQASGTEAFF
j_call: TRBJ2-3; cdr3_length: 14; v_call: TRBV4-1; d_call: NA; clone_size: NA; cdr3_nt: TGCGCCAGCAGCTTAGCGGAAAGCACAGATACGCAGTATTTT; cdr3_aa: CASSLAESTDTQYF
j_call: TRBJ2-3; cdr3_length: 12; v_call: TRBV5-6; d_call: NA; clone_size: NA; cdr3_nt: TGTGCCAGCAGCCGTAGCACAGATACGCAGTATTTT; cdr3_aa: CASSRSTDTQYF
j_call: TRBJ1-1; cdr3_length: 12; v_call: TRBV30; d_call: TRBD1; clone_size: NA; cdr3_nt: TGTGCCTGGAGTGGGACAGGCACTGAAGCTTTCTTT; cdr3_aa: CAWSGTGTEAFF
j_call: TRBJ1-4; cdr3_length: 14; v_call: TRBV30; d_call: NA; clone_size: NA; cdr3_nt: TGTGCCTCCCCTGCGGGCACAACTAATGAAAAACTGTTTTTT; cdr3_aa: CASPAGTTNEKLFF
j_call: TRBJ2-3; cdr3_length: 14; v_call: TRBV4-2; d_call: NA; clone_size: NA; cdr3_nt: TGTGCCAGCAGCGAGGGACAACCCACAGATACGCAGTATTTT; cdr3_aa: CASSEGQPTDTQYF
j_call: TRBJ2-1; cdr3_length: 16; v_call: TRBV2; d_call: TRBD2; clone_size: NA; cdr3_nt: TGTGCCAGCAGTGGGGGTGTAGCGGGAGGCTACAATGAGCAGTTCTTC; cdr3_aa: CASSGGVAGGYNEQFF
j_call: TRBJ2-1; cdr3_length: 13; v_call: TRBV19; d_call: NA; clone_size: NA; cdr3_nt: TGTGCCAGTAGTATTGACTCGTACAATGAGCAGTTCTTC; cdr3_aa: CASSIDSYNEQFF
j_call: TRBJ1-2; cdr3_length: 13; v_call: TRBV30; d_call: NA; clone_size: NA; cdr3_nt: TGTGCCTGGAGCGTTGGCCTGGAGTTTGGCTACACCTTC; cdr3_aa: CAWSVGLEFGYTF
j_call: TRBJ2-7; cdr3_length: 13; v_call: TRBV5-1; d_call: NA; clone_size: few; cdr3_nt: TGCGCCAGCAGCTTGGGGACAACCTACGAGCAGTACTTC; cdr3_aa: CASSLGTTYEQYF
j_call: TRBJ2-1; cdr3_length: 15; v_call: TRBV7-9; d_call: TRBD1; clone_size: NA; cdr3_nt: TGTGCCAGCAGCTTCCGGGACAGGGGGAGCAATGAGCAGTTCTTC; cdr3_aa: CASSFRDRGSNEQFF
j_call: TRBJ2-2; cdr3_length: 15; v_call: TRBV7-3; d_call: TRBD2; clone_size: NA; cdr3_nt: TGTGCCAACAGCTTAATGACTAGCGGGGGCCATGGGCTGTTTTTT; cdr3_aa: CANSLMTSGGHGLFF
j_call: TRBJ2-1; cdr3_length: 14; v_call: TRBV7-2; d_call: TRBD2; clone_size: NA; cdr3_nt: TGTGCCAGCAGCAAGACTAGCCGGAGCGATGAGCAGTTCTTC; cdr3_aa: CASSKTSRSDEQFF
j_call: TRBJ2-2; cdr3_length: 11; v_call: TRBV30; d_call: NA; clone_size: NA; cdr3_nt: TGTGCCTGGACACAGGGTGGGGAGCTGTTTTTT; cdr3_aa: CAWTQGGELFF
j_call: TRBJ1-1; cdr3_length: 18; v_call: TRBV19; d_call: NA; clone_size: NA; cdr3_nt: TGTGCCAGTAGTATTGCCGACTTAGGACTGCTAACGAACACTGAAGCTTTCTTT; cdr3_aa: CASSIADLGLLTNTEAFF
j_call: TRBJ2-1; cdr3_length: 16; v_call: TRBV4-2; d_call: TRBD2; clone_size: medium-sized; cdr3_nt: TGTGCCAGCAGCCAAGATTCGACTAGCGGCTACAATGAGCAGTTCTTC; cdr3_aa: CASSQDSTSGYNEQFF
j_call: TRBJ2-2; cdr3_length: 15; v_call: TRBV6-1; d_call: TRBD1; clone_size: NA; cdr3_nt: TGTGCCAGCAGCCGGACAGGATCGAACACCGGGGAGCTGTTTTTT; cdr3_aa: CASSRTGSNTGELFF
j_call: TRBJ1-5; cdr3_length: 21; v_call: TRBV4-1; d_call: TRBD1; clone_size: NA; cdr3_nt: TGCGCCAGCAGCCAAGACACATTAGGACAGGGGATACCGTCTATCAATCAGCCCCAGCATTTT; cdr3_aa: CASSQDTLGQGIPSINQPQHF
j_call: TRBJ2-1; cdr3_length: 15; v_call: TRBV9; d_call: NA; clone_size: once; cdr3_nt: TGTGCCAGCAGCGTAGGAGCGTATTCCTACAATGAGCAGTTCTTC; cdr3_aa: CASSVGAYSYNEQFF
j_call: TRBJ1-1; cdr3_length: 11; v_call: TRBV30; d_call: NA; clone_size: NA; cdr3_nt: TGTGCCTGGAGTCGGAACACTGAAGCTTTCTTT; cdr3_aa: CAWSRNTEAFF